Detailed here is one T cell receptor beta chain. The antigen is undetermined. Possible read error: a much larger clone is one base away. Original handling: In papillary thyroid cancer, a distant-metastasis classifier was built using CDR3 differences across clinicopathological groups. TCRdb redid the clone calls on the PCR reads using MiXCR. In this record, the V and J calls reflect TCRdb's handling and not the investigators' own analysis. The sample shows about 69,000 clones, more than 13% of them seen only once. Germline V CDR1 and CDR2: SGHKS, YYEKEE (reference sequence). Trimming at V came to 3 bases and at J to 2 bases, leaving 7 bases not matched to a gene. The CDR3 contains 15 residues. This sample is part of a study of metastatic and nonmetastatic thyroid tumors. About the research overall: Both malignant and benign thyroid patients supplied peripheral blood and tumor or nodule tissue samples, across which the repertoires of these patients were then compared. Whole-study results and caveats: Within blood and tumor, benign nodules reportedly had significantly lower TCR beta diversity than malignant thyroid tumors did.

Thyroid surgery was preceded by no treatment in any patient. The sequence was collected from a male donor with papillary thyroid cancer or a benign thyroid nodule (not recorded which). Some clones in this sample may be carry-over from other donors' samples. The J gene is TRBJ2-5, the V gene TRBV5-5; 7 nucleotides agree with TRBD1. Sequencing was carried out using blood. Written as DNA, the CDR3 is TGTGCCAGCAGCTACGGGACAGTCACACAAGAGACCCAGTACTTC. Encoded protein: CASSYGTVTQETQYF.